Following are 7 T cell receptor beta chains from one sample sequenced in a study of CD8+CD57+ T cells in acquired aplastic anemia. Genomic DNA, the template, was used for profiling of the TCR beta VDJ and CDR3. TCRdb redid the calling of the reads with MiXCR, one entry per CDR3 protein. The repertoire holds approximately 270,000 distinct CDR3 sequences, 45% to 65% seen once, with less than 10% in the top ten. Sequencing input: sorted CD4+, CD8+, or CD8+CD57+ T cells (not recorded which) from PBMCs. All receptors come from a human donor with severe aplastic anemia or a healthy control (not recorded which).

In the case of this clonotype: Its ends do not fully match the called genes, so a read error is possible. The V call is TRBV7-7, the J call TRBJ2-5, with D perhaps matching TRBD2 (5 bases). This CDR3 spans 14 amino acids. Germline assignment: CDR1 SSHAT and CDR2 FNYEAQ (reference sequence). CDR3 in amino acids: CASSLELAQETQYF. The CDR3 bases are TGTGCTAGCAGCTTAGAGCTAGCTCAGGAGACCCAGTACTTC.

The chain uses TRBV7-3 and TRBJ1-5, with 9 nucleotides matching TRBD1. CDR3 length: 17 amino acids. J lost 5 bases, V lost 5 bases, and 13 bases had no gene match. Germline CDR1 SGHTA, CDR2 FQGTGA. DNA of the CDR3: TGTGCCAGCAGCCTACTCCCCGGGACAGGGACATATCAGCCCCAGCATTTT. Translation gives CASSLLPGTGTYQPQHF.

This clonotype showed up many times. This chain uses TRBV19 with TRBJ2-5, with 7 bases that match TRBD2. V lost 7 bases and J lost 5; bases outside the gene matches: 10. The CDR3 sequence is 14 residues long. Germline CDR1 and CDR2: LNHDA and SQIVND (reference sequence). The CDR3 nucleotides read TGTGCCAGTATGCCGGGGGGAACCTTCGAGACCCAGTACTTC. This gives the protein CASMPGGTFETQYF.

This clonotype was detected many times. The rearrangement links TRBV3-1 to TRBJ1-6; a possible D gene is TRBD1 (5 bases). Trimming pared 8 bases from V and 4 bases from J, leaving 12 bases between. This CDR3 contains 14 residues. CDR1 is LGHDT and CDR2 is YNNKEL in the germline V gene (reference sequence). DNA of the CDR3: TGTGCCAGCCAAGCAAGGGGTTATAATTCACCCCTCCACTTT. This sequence encodes CASQARGYNSPLHF.

V and J are TRBV19 and TRBJ2-3; the match to TRBD1 covers 9 bases. CDR1 LNHDA and CDR2 SQIVND come from the germline V gene (reference sequence). There are 15 residues in the CDR3. J lost 3 bases, V lost 9 bases, and 10 bases had no gene match. DNA of the CDR3: TGTGCCAGCCGGGACAGGGCACTAGTTACAGATACGCAGTATTTT. Residues: CASRDRALVTDTQYF.

This sequence joins TRBV24-1 and TRBJ1-6, with D possibly TRBD1 on 6 matching bases. The DNA end is more similar to TRBJ1-5, so the J call may be wrong. Germline CDR1 is KGHDR and CDR2 is SFDVKD. This CDR3 contains 14 residues. CDR3 residues: CATSDPGESQPQHF. CDR3 in DNA: TGTGCCACCAGTGATCCAGGGGAGAGTCAGCCCCAGCATTTT.

This clonotype was seen at least ten times. This rearrangement joins TRBV7-9 to TRBJ1-5; D unresolved. This CDR3 is built from 12 residues. The V and J ends lost 2 bases and 9 bases respectively, with 8 bases between them. Per the germline V gene, CDR1 is SEHNR and CDR2 is FQNEAQ (reference sequence). The CDR3, as DNA: TGTGCCAGCAGCTTACCGGGGTTGCCCCAGCATTTT. Protein sequence: CASSLPGLPQHF.